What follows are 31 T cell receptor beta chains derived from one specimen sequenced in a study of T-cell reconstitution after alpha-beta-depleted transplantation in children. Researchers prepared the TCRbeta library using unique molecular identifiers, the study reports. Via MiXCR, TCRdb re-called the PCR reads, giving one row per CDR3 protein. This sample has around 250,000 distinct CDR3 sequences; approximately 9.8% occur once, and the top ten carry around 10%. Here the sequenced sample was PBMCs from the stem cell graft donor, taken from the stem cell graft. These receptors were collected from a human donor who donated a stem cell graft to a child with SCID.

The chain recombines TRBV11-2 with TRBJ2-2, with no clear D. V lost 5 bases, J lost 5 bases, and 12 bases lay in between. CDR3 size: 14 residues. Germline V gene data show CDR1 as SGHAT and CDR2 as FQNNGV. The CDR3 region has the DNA TGTGCCAGCAGCACATCGGGTAAAACCGGGGAGCTGTTTTTT. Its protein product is CASSTSGKTGELFF.

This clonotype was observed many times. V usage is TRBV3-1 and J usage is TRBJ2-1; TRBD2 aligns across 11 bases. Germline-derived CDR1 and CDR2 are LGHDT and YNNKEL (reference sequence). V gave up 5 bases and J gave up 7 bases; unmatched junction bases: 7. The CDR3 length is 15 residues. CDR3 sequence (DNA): TGTGCCAGCAGCATTAGCGGGGGGGCCGGGAATGAGCAGTTCTTC. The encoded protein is CASSISGGAGNEQFF.

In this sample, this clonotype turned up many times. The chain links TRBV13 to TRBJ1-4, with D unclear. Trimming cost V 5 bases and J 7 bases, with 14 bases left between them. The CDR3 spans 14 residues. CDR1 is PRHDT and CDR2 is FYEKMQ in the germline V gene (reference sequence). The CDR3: CASSRQGAVEKLFF. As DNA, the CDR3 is TGTGCCAGCAGCCGACAAGGAGCGGTTGAAAAACTGTTTTTT.

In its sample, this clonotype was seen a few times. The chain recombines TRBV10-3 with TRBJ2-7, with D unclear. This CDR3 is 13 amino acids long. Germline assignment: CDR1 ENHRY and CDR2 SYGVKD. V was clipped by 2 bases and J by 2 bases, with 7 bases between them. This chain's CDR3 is CAISEVLTYEQYF. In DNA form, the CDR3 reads TGTGCCATCAGTGAGGTCCTAACCTACGAGCAGTACTTC.

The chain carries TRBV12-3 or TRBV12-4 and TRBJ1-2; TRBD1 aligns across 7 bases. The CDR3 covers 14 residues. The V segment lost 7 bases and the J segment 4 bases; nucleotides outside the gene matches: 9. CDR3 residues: CASTRQGMSYGYTF. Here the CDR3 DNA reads TGTGCCAGCACCCGACAGGGAATGAGCTATGGCTACACCTTC.

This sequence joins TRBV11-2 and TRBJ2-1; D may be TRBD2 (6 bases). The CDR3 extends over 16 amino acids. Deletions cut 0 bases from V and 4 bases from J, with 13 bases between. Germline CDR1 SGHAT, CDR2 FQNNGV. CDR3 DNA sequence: TGTGCCAGCAGCTTAGATGGGTGGGGGACTTACAATGAGCAGTTCTTC. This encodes CASSLDGWGTYNEQFF.

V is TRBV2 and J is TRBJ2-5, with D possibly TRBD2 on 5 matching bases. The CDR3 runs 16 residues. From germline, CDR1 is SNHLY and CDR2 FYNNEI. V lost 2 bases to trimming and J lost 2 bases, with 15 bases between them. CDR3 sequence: CASSESGGLGQETQYF. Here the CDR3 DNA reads TGTGCCAGCAGTGAATCGGGCGGACTTGGACAAGAGACCCAGTACTTC. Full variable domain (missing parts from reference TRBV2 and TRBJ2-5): EPEVTQTPSHQVTQMGQEVILRCVPISNHLYFYWYRQILGQKVEFLVSFYNNEISEKSEIFDDQFSVERPDGSNFTLKIRSTKLEDSAMYFCASSESGGLGQETQYFGPGTRLLVL.

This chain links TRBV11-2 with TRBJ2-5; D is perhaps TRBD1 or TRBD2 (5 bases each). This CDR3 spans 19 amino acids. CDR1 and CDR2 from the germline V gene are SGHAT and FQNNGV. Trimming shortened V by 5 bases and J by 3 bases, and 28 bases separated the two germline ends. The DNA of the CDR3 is TGTGCCAGCAGCCCTGGGTCTGCCGGGACGGCAGTTACAAAAGAGACCCAGTACTTC. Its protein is CASSPGSAGTAVTKETQYF.

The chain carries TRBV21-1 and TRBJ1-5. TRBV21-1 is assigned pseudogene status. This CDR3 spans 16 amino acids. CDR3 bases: TGTGCCAGCAGCAAAGAGCGGGCCCGCCTGGAGAAGCCCCAGCATTTT. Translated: CASSKERARLEKPQHF.

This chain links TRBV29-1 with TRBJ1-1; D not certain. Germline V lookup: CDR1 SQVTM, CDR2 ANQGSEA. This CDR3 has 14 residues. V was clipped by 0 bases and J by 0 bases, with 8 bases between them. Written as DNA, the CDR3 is TGCAGCGTTGAAGATGGGCAGCTGAACACTGAAGCTTTCTTT. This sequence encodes CSVEDGQLNTEAFF.

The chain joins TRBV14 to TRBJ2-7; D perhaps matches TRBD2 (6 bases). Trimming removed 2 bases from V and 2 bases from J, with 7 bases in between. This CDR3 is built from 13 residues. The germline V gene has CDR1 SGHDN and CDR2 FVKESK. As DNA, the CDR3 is TGTGCCAGCAGCCAACGACTAGCCTACGAGCAGTACTTC. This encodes CASSQRLAYEQYF.

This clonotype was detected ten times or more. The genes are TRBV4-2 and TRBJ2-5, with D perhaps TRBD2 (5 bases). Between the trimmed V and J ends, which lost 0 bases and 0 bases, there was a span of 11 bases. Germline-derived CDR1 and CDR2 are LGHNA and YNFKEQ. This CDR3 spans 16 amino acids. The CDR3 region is CASSQEVEGYQETQYF. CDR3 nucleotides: TGTGCCAGCAGCCAAGAAGTTGAGGGTTACCAAGAGACCCAGTACTTC.

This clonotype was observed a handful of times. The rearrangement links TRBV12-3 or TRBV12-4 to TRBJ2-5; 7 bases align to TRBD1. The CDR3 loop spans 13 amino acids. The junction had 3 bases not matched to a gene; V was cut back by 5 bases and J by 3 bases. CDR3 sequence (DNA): TGTGCCAGCAGTACTCAGGGGGAAGAGACCCAGTACTTC. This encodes CASSTQGEETQYF.

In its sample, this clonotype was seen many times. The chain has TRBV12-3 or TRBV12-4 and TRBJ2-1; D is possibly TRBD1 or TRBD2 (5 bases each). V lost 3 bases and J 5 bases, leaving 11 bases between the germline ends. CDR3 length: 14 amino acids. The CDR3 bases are TGTGCCAGCAGTTTGGGACCGTCAAACAATGAGCAGTTCTTC. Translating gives CASSLGPSNNEQFF.

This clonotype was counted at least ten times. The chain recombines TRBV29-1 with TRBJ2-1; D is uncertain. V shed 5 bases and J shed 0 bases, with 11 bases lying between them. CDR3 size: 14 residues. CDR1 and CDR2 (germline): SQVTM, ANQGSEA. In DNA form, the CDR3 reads TGCAGCGTTCACGCCCCGAGCTCCTACAATGAGCAGTTCTTC. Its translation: CSVHAPSSYNEQFF.

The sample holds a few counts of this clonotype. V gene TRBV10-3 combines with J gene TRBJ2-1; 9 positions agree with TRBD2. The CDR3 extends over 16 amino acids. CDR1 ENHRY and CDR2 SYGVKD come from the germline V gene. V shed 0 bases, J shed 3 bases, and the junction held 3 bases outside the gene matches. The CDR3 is CAISESLTSGYNEQFF. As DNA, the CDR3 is TGTGCCATCAGTGAGTCCCTGACTAGCGGCTACAATGAGCAGTTCTTC.

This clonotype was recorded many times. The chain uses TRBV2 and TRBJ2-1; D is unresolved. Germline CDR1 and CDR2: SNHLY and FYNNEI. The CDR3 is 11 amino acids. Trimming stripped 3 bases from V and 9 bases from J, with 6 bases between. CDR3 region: CASSDFGEQFF. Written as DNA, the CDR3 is TGTGCCAGCAGTGATTTTGGTGAGCAGTTCTTC.

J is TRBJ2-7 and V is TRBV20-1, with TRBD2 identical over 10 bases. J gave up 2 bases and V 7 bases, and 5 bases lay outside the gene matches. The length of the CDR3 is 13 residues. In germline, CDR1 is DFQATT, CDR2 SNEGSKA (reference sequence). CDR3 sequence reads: CSVRTSGPYEQYF. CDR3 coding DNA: TGCAGTGTTCGGACTAGCGGACCCTACGAGCAGTACTTC.

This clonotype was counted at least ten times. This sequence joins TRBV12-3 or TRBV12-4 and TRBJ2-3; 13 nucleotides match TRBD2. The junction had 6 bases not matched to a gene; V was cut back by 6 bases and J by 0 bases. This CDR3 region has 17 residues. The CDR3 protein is CASRKTSGGLSTDTQYF. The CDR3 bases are TGTGCCAGCAGAAAGACTAGCGGGGGGCTGAGCACAGATACGCAGTATTTT.

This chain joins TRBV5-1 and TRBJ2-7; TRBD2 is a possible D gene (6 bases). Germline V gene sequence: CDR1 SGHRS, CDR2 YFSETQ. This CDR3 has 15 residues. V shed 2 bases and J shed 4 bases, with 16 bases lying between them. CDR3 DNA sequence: TGCGCCAGCAGCTTAAAACCGGGACTCGAGTACGAGCAGTACTTC. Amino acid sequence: CASSLKPGLEYEQYF.

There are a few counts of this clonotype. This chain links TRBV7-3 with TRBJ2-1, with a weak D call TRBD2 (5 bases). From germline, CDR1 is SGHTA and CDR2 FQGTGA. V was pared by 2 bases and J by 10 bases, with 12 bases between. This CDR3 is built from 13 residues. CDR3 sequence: CASSLDGLGEQFF. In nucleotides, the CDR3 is TGTGCCAGCAGCTTAGACGGACTCGGGGAGCAGTTCTTC.

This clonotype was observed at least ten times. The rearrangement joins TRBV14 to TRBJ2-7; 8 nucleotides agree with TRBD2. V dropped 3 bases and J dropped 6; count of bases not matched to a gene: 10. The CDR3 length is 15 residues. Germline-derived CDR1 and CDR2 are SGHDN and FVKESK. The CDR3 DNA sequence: TGTGCCAGCAGCCATCCCGGCGGGGGGCGGCCCGAGCAGTACTTC. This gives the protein CASSHPGGGRPEQYF.

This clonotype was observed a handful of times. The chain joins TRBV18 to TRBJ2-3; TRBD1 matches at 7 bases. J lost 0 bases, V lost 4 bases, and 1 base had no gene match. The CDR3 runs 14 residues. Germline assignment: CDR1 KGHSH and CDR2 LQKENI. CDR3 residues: CASSQGASTDTQYF. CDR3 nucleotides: TGTGCCAGCTCACAGGGGGCGAGCACAGATACGCAGTATTTT. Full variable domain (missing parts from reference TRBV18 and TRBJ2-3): NAGVMQNPRHLVRRRGQEARLRCSPMKGHSHVYWYRQLPEEGLKFMVYLQKENIIDESGMPKERFSAEFPKEGPSILRIQQVVRGDSAAYFCASSQGASTDTQYFGPGTRLTVL.

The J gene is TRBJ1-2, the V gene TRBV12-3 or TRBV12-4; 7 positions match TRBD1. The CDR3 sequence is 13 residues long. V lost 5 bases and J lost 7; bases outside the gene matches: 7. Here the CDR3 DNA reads TGTGCCAGCAGTAACTACAGGGGCGCTGGCTACACCTTC. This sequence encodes CASSNYRGAGYTF.

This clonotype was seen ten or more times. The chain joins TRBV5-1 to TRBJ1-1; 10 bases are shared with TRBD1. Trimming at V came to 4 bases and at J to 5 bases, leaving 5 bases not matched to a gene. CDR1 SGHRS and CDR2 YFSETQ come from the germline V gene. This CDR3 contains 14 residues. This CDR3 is CASSRDRGQTEAFF. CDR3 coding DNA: TGCGCCAGCAGCAGAGACAGGGGGCAAACTGAAGCTTTCTTT.

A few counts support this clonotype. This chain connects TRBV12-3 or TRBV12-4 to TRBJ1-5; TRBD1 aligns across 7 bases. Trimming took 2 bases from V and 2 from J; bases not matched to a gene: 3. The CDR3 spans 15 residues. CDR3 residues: CASSLFTGGNQPQHF. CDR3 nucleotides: TGTGCCAGCAGTTTATTTACAGGGGGCAATCAGCCCCAGCATTTT.

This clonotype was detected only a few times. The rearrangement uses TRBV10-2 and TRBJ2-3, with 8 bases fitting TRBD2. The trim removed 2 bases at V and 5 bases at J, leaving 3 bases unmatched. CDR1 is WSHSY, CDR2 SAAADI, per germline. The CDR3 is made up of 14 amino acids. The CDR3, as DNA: TGCGCCAGCAGTGAGCGGCTAGCGGGAGATACGCAGTATTTT. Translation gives CASSERLAGDTQYF.

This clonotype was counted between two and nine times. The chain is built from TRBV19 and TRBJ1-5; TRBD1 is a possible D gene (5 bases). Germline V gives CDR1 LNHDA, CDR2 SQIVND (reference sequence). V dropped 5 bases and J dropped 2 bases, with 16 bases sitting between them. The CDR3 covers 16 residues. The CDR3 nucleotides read TGTGCCAGTAGTCCCGAGGGGAGGGCGGGCAATCAGCCCCAGCATTTT. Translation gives CASSPEGRAGNQPQHF. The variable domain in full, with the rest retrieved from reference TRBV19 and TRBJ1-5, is DGGITQSPKYLFRKEGQNVTLSCEQNLNHDAMYWYRQDPGQGLRLIYYSQIVNDFQKGDIAEGYSVSREKKESFPLTVTSAQKNPTAFYLCASSPEGRAGNQPQHFGDGTRLSIL.

CDR3 in amino acids: CSATVGGYEQYF. CDR3 DNA: TGCAGTGCCACCGTAGGGGGTTACGAGCAGTACTTC. V gene TRBV20-1 combines with J gene TRBJ2-7; perhaps TRBD1 as D (6 bases). Germline V gene lookup returns CDR1 DFQATT and CDR2 SNEGSKA (reference sequence). The V end was cut by 6 bases, the J end by 4 bases, with 13 bases between. This CDR3 has 12 residues.

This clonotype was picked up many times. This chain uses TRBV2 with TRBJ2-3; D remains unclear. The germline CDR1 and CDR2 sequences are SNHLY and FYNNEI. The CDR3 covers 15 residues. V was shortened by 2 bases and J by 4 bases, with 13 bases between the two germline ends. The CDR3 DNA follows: TGTGCCAGCAGTGAATGGCAAAAGGGTGCAGATACGCAGTATTTT. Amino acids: CASSEWQKGADTQYF.

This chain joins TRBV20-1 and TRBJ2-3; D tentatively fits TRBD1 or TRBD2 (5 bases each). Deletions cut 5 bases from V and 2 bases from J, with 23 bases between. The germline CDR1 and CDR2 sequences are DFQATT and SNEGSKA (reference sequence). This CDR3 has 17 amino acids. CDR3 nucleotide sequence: TGCAGTGCTCAAACCTCCCGGGGCGCCGAGCTCACAGATACGCAGTATTTT. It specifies CSAQTSRGAELTDTQYF.